The clone carrying this T cell receptor beta chain was detected only once. The data were taken from a study of blood T cell repertoires in COVID-19. This CDR3 has 14 amino acids. Germline V lookup: CDR1 MNHEY, CDR2 SMNVEV (reference sequence). V lost 2 bases to trimming and J lost 4 bases, with 12 bases between them. Profiling relied on immunoSEQ multiplex PCR, and the TCRdb table lists in-frame clones only, not all of them. The sample holds roughly 120,000 clones, around 80% seen once. The chain recombines TRBV27 with TRBJ2-7, with D maybe TRBD1 (6 bases). Sample: peripheral blood. The receptor was derived from a woman aged 80 or over with active or convalescent COVID-19. This CDR3 is CASSLRQVGYEQYF. The CDR3 coding sequence is TGTGCCAGCAGTTTACGACAGGTCGGGTACGAGCAGTACTTC.